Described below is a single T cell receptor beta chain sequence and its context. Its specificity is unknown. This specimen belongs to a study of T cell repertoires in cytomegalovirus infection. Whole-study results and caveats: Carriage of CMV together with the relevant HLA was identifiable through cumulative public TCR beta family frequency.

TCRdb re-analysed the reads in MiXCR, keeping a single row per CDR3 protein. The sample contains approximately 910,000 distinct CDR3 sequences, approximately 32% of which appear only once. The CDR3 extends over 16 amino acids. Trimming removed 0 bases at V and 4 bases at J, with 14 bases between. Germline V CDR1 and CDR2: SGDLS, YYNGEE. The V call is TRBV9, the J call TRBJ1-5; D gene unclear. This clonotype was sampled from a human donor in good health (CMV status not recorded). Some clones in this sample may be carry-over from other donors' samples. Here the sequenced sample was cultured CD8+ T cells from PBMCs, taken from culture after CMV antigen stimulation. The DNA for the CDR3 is TGTGCCAGCAGCGTAGGTGAAACAGCTTATAATCAGCCCCAGCATTTT. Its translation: CASSVGETAYNQPQHF.